The 8 T cell receptor beta chains below come from one sample, sequenced in a study of blood T cell repertoires in COVID-19. The table came from immunoSEQ multiplex PCR; TCRdb's copy has only in-frame clones and leaves some out. The sample has fewer than 300,000 clones; 90% are singletons. The source material was PBMCs or T cells enriched from blood (not recorded which). The receptor set was obtained from a woman in her 30s who had recovered from COVID-19.

The chain has TRBV9 and TRBJ1-5, with 9 bases that match TRBD1. V lost 3 bases and J lost 7; bases outside the gene matches: 8. The CDR3 loop spans 15 amino acids. Germline assignment: CDR1 SGDLS and CDR2 YYNGEE. The CDR3 region is CASSAGTGIDQPQHF. The CDR3 nucleotides read TGTGCCAGCAGCGCGGGGACAGGGATTGACCAGCCCCAGCATTTT.

This clone was seen a few times. The V gene is TRBV5-8, the J gene TRBJ2-7, with 9 bases aligning to TRBD1. The V and J ends lost 1 base and 3 bases, in that order; junction bases with no gene match: 8. CDR3 length equals 16 residues. Germline CDR1 and CDR2: SGHTS and YDEGEE. CDR3 nucleotide sequence: TGTGCCAGCAGCTTGATTCCGGGACAGGGTGGCTACGAGCAGTACTTC. Its translation: CASSLIPGQGGYEQYF.

The rearrangement uses TRBV6-1 and TRBJ2-7; 7 bases align to TRBD2. The CDR3 runs to 13 residues. V trimming: 0 bases; J trimming: 9 bases; junction bases outside the gene matches: 5. Germline V gene data show CDR1 as MNHNS and CDR2 as SASEGT. In nucleotides, the CDR3 is TGTGCCAGCAGTGAAGCTTACGGGAGGAGGCAGTACTTC. This sequence encodes CASSEAYGRRQYF.

This chain joins TRBV5-1 and TRBJ1-4, with a tentative D call TRBD1 (6 bases). The J call may be in error: the DNA end matches TRBJ2-2 better. The CDR3 is 12 amino acids. From germline, CDR1 is SGHRS and CDR2 YFSETQ. The CDR3 spells CASSLPGQELFF. In nucleotides, the CDR3 is TGCGCCAGCAGCTTACCGGGACAGGAGCTGTTTTTT.

The V call is TRBV20-1, the J call TRBJ2-7, with TRBD1 identical over 7 bases. Germline lookup yields CDR1 DFQATT and CDR2 SNEGSKA (reference sequence). The V gene end was trimmed by 3 bases and the J gene end by 1 base; junction bases not matched to a gene: 6. The CDR3 is 14 amino acids. CDR3 residues: CSASSTGYSYEQYF. CDR3 DNA: TGCAGTGCTAGTTCGACAGGGTATTCCTACGAGCAGTACTTC.

The chain couples TRBV7-3 to TRBJ1-1, with D possibly TRBD1 on 5 matching bases. From germline, CDR1 is SGHTA and CDR2 FQGTGA. CDR3 length equals 14 residues. Trimming stripped 5 bases from V and 4 bases from J, with 14 bases between. The CDR3 coding sequence is TGTGCCAGCAGCCCACAGGCGGGGTTCACTGAAGCTTTCTTT. Its translation: CASSPQAGFTEAFF. The entire variable domain, with the rest obtained from reference TRBV7-3 and TRBJ1-1, is as follows: GAGVSQTPSNKVTEKGKYVELRCDPISGHTALYWYRQSLGQGPEFLIYFQGTGAADDSGLPNDRFFAVRPEGSVSTLKIQRTERGDSAVYLCASSPQAGFTEAFFGQGTRLTVV.

The chain joins TRBV10-1 to TRBJ2-1; maybe TRBD2 (5 bases). V lost 5 bases and J 7 bases, leaving 12 bases between the germline ends. The CDR3 consists of 13 residues. CDR1 and CDR2 from the germline V gene are WNHNN and SYGVQD (reference sequence). CDR3 DNA: TGCGCCAGCAGTCCCGGACTGGGGAATGAGCAGTTCTTC. Its translation: CASSPGLGNEQFF.

The chain combines TRBV19 with TRBJ2-1; weak D call: TRBD1 (5 bases). Germline assignment: CDR1 LNHDA and CDR2 SQIVND (reference sequence). CDR3 size: 14 residues. V gave up 5 bases and J gave up 4 bases, with 12 bases separating them. In DNA, the CDR3 is TGTGCCAGTAGTTGGGCAGGGCAATACAATGAGCAGTTCTTC. It encodes CASSWAGQYNEQFF.